What follows is one T cell receptor beta chain and its context. TCRdb ran MiXCR on the 5' RACE reads and lists one entry per CDR3 protein. Seen here are 240,000 or so distinct CDR3 sequences, 6.9% observed once, and the top ten hold approximately 0.85%. The sample comes from a study of T cells after yellow fever vaccination. The trim removed 4 bases at V and 0 bases at J, leaving 13 bases unmatched. The germline V gene has CDR1 SGHNT and CDR2 YYREEE (reference sequence). The CDR3 is made up of 17 amino acids. The sequences come from CD4+ T cells sorted from PBMCs, collected 15 days after the yellow fever booster vaccination. This clonotype was obtained from a man under 40 who received the YFV17D yellow fever vaccine. The chain carries TRBV5-4 and TRBJ2-7, with TRBD2 matching 7 bases. Written as DNA, the CDR3 is TGTGCCAGCAGCCACGCTAGCGGAGTGTTCAGCTCCTACGAGCAGTACTTC. Amino acids: CASSHASGVFSSYEQYF.